A selection of T cell receptor beta chains follows, all from one sample in a study of blood T cell repertoires in COVID-19. Sequencing used immunoSEQ multiplex PCR; TCRdb keeps in-frame clones, though not all of them. This table has some 270,000 clones, around 81% appearing once. The source material was PBMCs or T cells enriched from blood (not recorded which). Receptors originate from a man in his fifties or sixties who had recovered from COVID-19. Each CDR3 is given with its conserved first and last residue. The order of the fields is clone size, V gene, D gene, J gene, CDR3 DNA, CDR3 protein. D genes are given only for firm matches. Expanded clones are given a class, and other clones once, few, many or no size at all.

clone_size: once; v_call: TRBV14; d_call: .; j_call: TRBJ1-4; cdr3_nt: TGTGCCAGCAGCCAAGATGTGCGCGCAAAACTGTTTTTT; cdr3_aa: CASSQDVRAKLFF
clone_size: .; v_call: TRBV14; d_call: TRBD1; j_call: TRBJ2-5; cdr3_nt: TGTGCCAGCAGCCATATTTCCGGGACAGGGTCGGGGACCCAGTACTTC; cdr3_aa: CASSHISGTGSGTQYF
clone_size: few; v_call: TRBV6-2/TRBV6-3; d_call: .; j_call: TRBJ2-3; cdr3_nt: TGTGCCAGCAGTAACCGCCGGGGGAGCACAGATACGCAGTATTTT; cdr3_aa: CASSNRRGSTDTQYF
clone_size: .; v_call: TRBV15; d_call: .; j_call: TRBJ2-7; cdr3_nt: TGTGCCACCAGCATACAGGGACACGAGCAGTACTTC; cdr3_aa: CATSIQGHEQYF
clone_size: .; v_call: TRBV9; d_call: .; j_call: TRBJ2-7; cdr3_nt: TGTGCCAGCAGCCCGGTGGGGGCACGTTATGGGGAGCAGTACTTC; cdr3_aa: CASSPVGARYGEQYF
clone_size: .; v_call: TRBV6-5; d_call: .; j_call: TRBJ2-7; cdr3_nt: TGTGCCAGCAGTTACTCGAGGACAGTCGGCGAGCAGTACTTC; cdr3_aa: CASSYSRTVGEQYF
clone_size: .; v_call: TRBV4-3; d_call: .; j_call: TRBJ2-2; cdr3_nt: TGCGCCAGCAGCCAAGATAGAGACATACAAACCGGGGAGCTGTTTTTT; cdr3_aa: CASSQDRDIQTGELFF
clone_size: .; v_call: TRBV2; d_call: TRBD2; j_call: TRBJ2-1; cdr3_nt: TGTGCCAGCAGGACGGGACTAGCGGGGAACAATGAGCAGTTCTTC; cdr3_aa: CASRTGLAGNNEQFF
clone_size: .; v_call: TRBV10-1; d_call: TRBD2; j_call: TRBJ2-3; cdr3_nt: TGCGCCAGCAGTGAACGGCGGGGGGGCCTGAATACGCAGTATTTT; cdr3_aa: CASSERRGGLNTQYF
clone_size: .; v_call: TRBV9; d_call: TRBD1; j_call: TRBJ2-3; cdr3_nt: TGTGCCAGCAGCGGGCGACAGGGTGGTACAGATACGCAGTATTTT; cdr3_aa: CASSGRQGGTDTQYF
clone_size: .; v_call: TRBV27; d_call: .; j_call: TRBJ2-3; cdr3_nt: TGTGCCAGCAGACTGAACGCGGGGGCCAAAACCCTACACACAGATACGCAGTATTTT; cdr3_aa: CASRLNAGAKTLHTDTQYF
clone_size: .; v_call: TRBV19; d_call: .; j_call: TRBJ1-2; cdr3_nt: TGTGCCAGTACCCTGGGCTGGGGCTACACCTTC; cdr3_aa: CASTLGWGYTF
clone_size: .; v_call: TRBV2; d_call: TRBD2; j_call: TRBJ2-1; cdr3_nt: TGTGCCAGTACTACTAGCGGGGGGGCCGGTGAGCAGTTCTTC; cdr3_aa: CASTTSGGAGEQFF
clone_size: .; v_call: TRBV18; d_call: .; j_call: TRBJ1-1; cdr3_nt: TGTGCCAGCTCACGGGCGGGAGGGGACACTGAAGCTTTCTTT; cdr3_aa: CASSRAGGDTEAFF
clone_size: .; v_call: TRBV4-1; d_call: .; j_call: TRBJ2-7; cdr3_nt: TGCGCCAGCAGCCAAGATAGGTCCCCACCCTCCCGGAGGGAGCAGTACTTC; cdr3_aa: CASSQDRSPPSRREQYF
clone_size: .; v_call: TRBV7-3; d_call: TRBD1; j_call: TRBJ2-3; cdr3_nt: TGTGCCAGCAGCCGTTCGAGTCCCGGGACAGGGGATACGCAGTATTTT; cdr3_aa: CASSRSSPGTGDTQYF
clone_size: .; v_call: TRBV3-1/TRBV3-2; d_call: TRBD1; j_call: TRBJ1-2; cdr3_nt: TGTGCCAGCAGCCAATCAGGGGGGACTAACTATGGCTACACCTTC; cdr3_aa: CASSQSGGTNYGYTF
clone_size: .; v_call: TRBV7-2; d_call: .; j_call: TRBJ2-1; cdr3_nt: TGTGCCAGCAGCTTAGTCCAGGGGACGTCCTACAATGAGCAGTTCTTC; cdr3_aa: CASSLVQGTSYNEQFF
clone_size: .; v_call: TRBV7-2; d_call: .; j_call: TRBJ2-3; cdr3_nt: TGTGCCAGCAGCTTAGGCGGCACAGATACGCAGTATTTT; cdr3_aa: CASSLGGTDTQYF
clone_size: few; v_call: TRBV9; d_call: .; j_call: TRBJ2-2; cdr3_nt: TGTGCCAGCAGCGTACTCGACACCGGGGAGCTGTTTTTT; cdr3_aa: CASSVLDTGELFF
clone_size: .; v_call: TRBV6-2/TRBV6-3; d_call: .; j_call: TRBJ2-3; cdr3_nt: TGTGCCAGCAGTTATGGCAGCACAGATACGCAGTATTTT; cdr3_aa: CASSYGSTDTQYF
clone_size: once; v_call: TRBV11-3; d_call: TRBD1; j_call: TRBJ2-7; cdr3_nt: TGTGCCAGCAGCCAGGGACAGGTCTACTCCTACGAGCAGTACTTC; cdr3_aa: CASSQGQVYSYEQYF
clone_size: .; v_call: TRBV11-1; d_call: TRBD1; j_call: TRBJ1-2; cdr3_nt: TGTGCCAGCAGCCCCCCGTCGGGACAGGAGTTCACCTTC; cdr3_aa: CASSPPSGQEFTF
clone_size: .; v_call: TRBV4-3; d_call: .; j_call: TRBJ2-3; cdr3_nt: TGCGCCAGCAGCCAAGGAGGGAACTGGCCCAGCACAGATACGCAGTATTTT; cdr3_aa: CASSQGGNWPSTDTQYF
clone_size: .; v_call: TRBV12-3/TRBV12-4; d_call: .; j_call: TRBJ1-1; cdr3_nt: TGTGCCAGCAGTTTAACGCGCGTACCGGCTTTCTTT; cdr3_aa: CASSLTRVPAFF
clone_size: once; v_call: TRBV5-1; d_call: .; j_call: TRBJ2-2; cdr3_nt: TGCGCCAGCACGGGGAACACCGGGGAGCTGTTTTTT; cdr3_aa: CASTGNTGELFF
clone_size: .; v_call: TRBV9; d_call: TRBD1; j_call: TRBJ1-3; cdr3_nt: TGTGCCAGCAGCTCCGGGACAGTCAACACCATATATTTT; cdr3_aa: CASSSGTVNTIYF
clone_size: .; v_call: TRBV5-1; d_call: TRBD2; j_call: TRBJ2-2; cdr3_nt: TGCGCCAGCAGCTACGGGACTAGCGGGGGGGCTCGGACCGGGGAGCTGTTTTTT; cdr3_aa: CASSYGTSGGARTGELFF
clone_size: .; v_call: TRBV3-1/TRBV3-2; d_call: TRBD2; j_call: TRBJ2-7; cdr3_nt: TGTGCCAGCAGCCAAGATCAACTAGCGGCCCCCTACGAGCAGTACTTC; cdr3_aa: CASSQDQLAAPYEQYF
clone_size: .; v_call: TRBV3-1/TRBV3-2; d_call: .; j_call: TRBJ2-3; cdr3_nt: TGTGCCAGCAGCCAAGATGCACTCCGAGCAGATACGCAGTATTTT; cdr3_aa: CASSQDALRADTQYF
clone_size: .; v_call: TRBV15; d_call: .; j_call: TRBJ2-6; cdr3_nt: TGTGCCACCAGCAATGGGCCAGGCTTCTCTGGGGCCAACGTCCTGACTTTC; cdr3_aa: CATSNGPGFSGANVLTF
clone_size: .; v_call: TRBV9; d_call: .; j_call: TRBJ1-4; cdr3_nt: TGTGCCAGCAGCGGAGGGAGAAGACGTGCTCAGGATGAAAAACTGTTTTTT; cdr3_aa: CASSGGRRRAQDEKLFF
clone_size: once; v_call: TRBV3-1/TRBV3-2; d_call: TRBD1; j_call: TRBJ1-4; cdr3_nt: TGTGCCAGCAGCCCTCAACAGGGGATAAATGAAAAACTGTTTTTT; cdr3_aa: CASSPQQGINEKLFF
clone_size: .; v_call: TRBV5-4; d_call: TRBD1; j_call: TRBJ1-3; cdr3_nt: TGTGCCAGCAGCCTACACCGGGACAGGGTTACTGGAAACACCATATATTTT; cdr3_aa: CASSLHRDRVTGNTIYF